The 21 T cell receptor beta chains below were found in one sample sequenced in a study of lymphopenia after photon versus proton radiotherapy. Profiled with immunoSEQ multiplex PCR; TCRdb holds only in-frame clones, not every one. This sample has 50,000 or so clones; roughly 90% occur once, and the top ten carry approximately 18%. The sequencing here drew on peripheral blood, taken from a patient treated with photon-based radiotherapy. These receptors all stem from a woman between 40 and 55 years old with cholangiocarcinoma.

The rearrangement links TRBV15 to TRBJ1-1, with D possibly TRBD1 on 6 matching bases. The germline V gene encodes CDR1 LNHNV and CDR2 YYDKDF (reference sequence). The CDR3 runs 16 residues. Trimming left V 3 bases short and J 5 bases short, with 19 bases between. The DNA of the CDR3 is TGTGCCACCAGCAGCCCCCTCGGGGGCTCACAGACTGAAGCTTTCTTT. Translating gives CATSSPLGGSQTEAFF.

The chain links TRBV6-1 to TRBJ1-1; D is unclear. Germline CDR1 and CDR2: MNHNS and SASEGT. This CDR3 region has 15 residues. Trimming took off 4 bases at V and 1 base at J, with 13 bases between the two ends. CDR3 in DNA: TGTGCCAGCAGTGTCACCGAGGCCAAGAACACTGAAGCTTTCTTT. It specifies CASSVTEAKNTEAFF.

The chain employs TRBV28 and TRBJ1-2; D is possibly TRBD1 (5 bases). The germline V gene encodes CDR1 MDHEN and CDR2 SYDVKM. This CDR3 spans 15 amino acids. V lost 6 bases and J lost 1, with 15 bases in between. CDR3 in DNA: TGTGCCAGCAGCGTGGCCAGGGTGGATAACTATGGCTACACCTTC. Protein product: CASSVARVDNYGYTF.

CDR3 sequence: CASKETGGGRQPQHF. Here the CDR3 DNA reads TGTGCCAGCAAAGAGACAGGGGGAGGTCGTCAGCCCCAGCATTTT. The J gene is TRBJ1-5, the V gene TRBV6-1, with 9 bases fitting TRBD1. J lost 6 bases, V lost 7 bases, and 10 bases had no gene match. CDR1 MNHNS and CDR2 SASEGT come from the germline V gene. This CDR3 comprises 15 residues.

The chain links TRBV5-1 to TRBJ1-1; D remains ambiguous. Germline-derived CDR1 and CDR2 are SGHRS and YFSETQ. CDR3 length: 14 residues. Deletions cut 3 bases from V and 1 base from J, with 10 bases between. For the CDR3, the DNA is TGCGCCAGCAGCTCGTGGACTGGGAACACTGAAGCTTTCTTT. Translating gives CASSSWTGNTEAFF.

This chain links TRBV7-3 with TRBJ2-3; no firm D call. V lost 5 bases and J 2 bases, leaving 14 bases between the germline ends. CDR3 length: 15 amino acids. CDR1 is SGHTA and CDR2 is FQGTGA in the germline V gene. Here the CDR3 DNA reads TGTGCCAGCAGCCCGACGATAACCCCCACAGATACGCAGTATTTT. It specifies CASSPTITPTDTQYF.

This clone was detected only once. The chain uses TRBV30 and TRBJ1-3; D gene ambiguous. CDR3 length: 12 residues. The germline gives CDR1 GTSNPN, CDR2 SVGIG (reference sequence). Trimming took off 3 bases at V and 4 bases at J, with 7 bases between the two ends. This CDR3 reads CAWSHQGNTIYF. In nucleotides, the CDR3 is TGTGCCTGGAGCCACCAGGGAAACACCATATATTTT.

The rearrangement joins TRBV28 to TRBJ2-1, with 7 bases lining up with TRBD2. The CDR3 is 13 amino acids. The ends lost 2 bases at V and 12 bases at J; junction bases unmatched: 7. CDR1 MDHEN and CDR2 SYDVKM come from the germline V gene. DNA for the CDR3: TGTGCCAGCAGTTTAGGGAGACTAGCCCGGCAGTTCTTC. This encodes CASSLGRLARQFF. Looking up the rest from reference TRBV28 and TRBJ2-1 gives the full variable domain: DVKVTQSSRYLVKRTGEKVFLECVQDMDHENMFWYRQDPGLGLRLIYFSYDVKMKEKGDIPEGYSVSREKKERFSLILESASTNQTSMYLCASSLGRLARQFFGPGTRLTVL.

V is TRBV2 and J is TRBJ1-2; D gene ambiguous. The CDR3 is 13 residues long. From germline, CDR1 is SNHLY and CDR2 FYNNEI. V was cut by 2 bases and J by 8 bases, with 12 bases left in between. The CDR3 here is CASSESLWEGYTF. In nucleotides, the CDR3 is TGTGCCAGCAGTGAATCGTTGTGGGAAGGCTACACCTTC.

The chain is built from TRBV28 and TRBJ1-1, with a possible D match to TRBD1 (6 bases). Trimming removed 3 bases at V and 1 base at J, with 12 bases between. The CDR3 totals 15 residues. Germline V CDR1 and CDR2: MDHEN, SYDVKM. This CDR3 is CASSFKGHRNTEAFF. Here the CDR3 DNA reads TGTGCCAGCAGTTTTAAGGGACATCGGAACACTGAAGCTTTCTTT.

This chain connects TRBV30 to TRBJ1-1; no clear D gene. Trimming removed 3 bases from V and 1 base from J, with 3 bases in between. There are 11 residues in the CDR3. Germline CDR1 GTSNPN, CDR2 SVGIG (reference sequence). The CDR3 region has the DNA TGTGCCTGGAGGACGAACACTGAAGCTTTCTTT. Its protein product is CAWRTNTEAFF.

The chain recombines TRBV6-1 with TRBJ1-1; D is ambiguous. The CDR3 has 14 residues. In germline, CDR1 is MNHNS, CDR2 SASEGT. V lost 4 bases to trimming and J lost 0 bases, with 9 bases between them. The CDR3 loop reads CASSGKTVNTEAFF. DNA of the CDR3: TGTGCCAGCAGTGGGAAGACGGTGAACACTGAAGCTTTCTTT.

V usage is TRBV7-9 and J usage is TRBJ1-5; D gene unclear. The CDR3 has 12 amino acids. Trimming stripped 5 bases from V and 9 bases from J, with 11 bases between. Germline V lookup: CDR1 SEHNR, CDR2 FQNEAQ (reference sequence). Written as DNA, the CDR3 is TGTGCCAGCAGCCCCACCGCCGGGCCCCAGCATTTT. As protein: CASSPTAGPQHF.

This chain uses TRBV18 with TRBJ1-1; TRBD1 might be the D (5 bases). Trimming took off 2 bases at V and 1 base at J, with 11 bases between the two ends. This CDR3 is built from 15 residues. Germline CDR1 KGHSH, CDR2 LQKENI. The CDR3 bases are TGTGCCAGCTCACCAGAAGCAGGGTGGAACACTGAAGCTTTCTTT. Amino acid sequence: CASSPEAGWNTEAFF. The whole variable domain, filled in from reference TRBV18 and TRBJ1-1, reads NAGVMQNPRHLVRRRGQEARLRCSPMKGHSHVYWYRQLPEEGLKFMVYLQKENIIDESGMPKERFSAEFPKEGPSILRIQQVVRGDSAAYFCASSPEAGWNTEAFFGQGTRLTVV.

The chain couples TRBV25-1 to TRBJ1-2; maybe TRBD1 (6 bases). This CDR3 is built from 13 residues. From germline, CDR1 is MGHDK and CDR2 SYGVNS. V was shortened by 4 bases and J by 4 bases, with 10 bases between the two germline ends. CDR3 bases: TGTGCCAGCAGTGGGACAGCATCCTATGGCTACACCTTC. It translates to CASSGTASYGYTF.

A word on this clone: Other DNA sequences of this sample code for an identical CDR3. The chain uses TRBV5-1 and TRBJ1-2; 8 bases are shared with TRBD1. This CDR3 contains 14 residues. CDR1 is SGHRS and CDR2 is YFSETQ in the germline V gene. With V trimmed by 3 bases and J by 3 bases, 4 bases remained unmatched. The CDR3 nucleotides are TGCGCCAGCAGCTCGAAACAGGGGGACTATGGCTACACCTTC. As protein: CASSSKQGDYGYTF.

The V gene is TRBV4-2, the J gene TRBJ2-7, with TRBD1 matching 8 bases. V lost 8 bases, J lost 3 bases, and 6 bases stayed unmatched. This CDR3 contains 13 residues. CDR1 and CDR2 from the germline V gene are LGHNA and YNFKEQ. The CDR3 loop reads CASANDRGYEQYF. For the CDR3, the DNA is TGTGCCAGCGCGAACGACAGGGGCTACGAGCAGTACTTC.

DNA for the CDR3: TGTGCCAGTAGTATAGGTTCCGGACAGGGTTACGAGCAGTACTTC. This translates into CASSIGSGQGYEQYF. The chain recombines TRBV19 with TRBJ2-7; TRBD1 aligns across 8 bases. V was pared by 1 base and J by 4 bases, with 6 bases of the junction left unmatched. This CDR3 region has 15 residues. Per germline, CDR1 LNHDA and CDR2 SQIVND (reference sequence).

The J gene is TRBJ1-1, the V gene TRBV6-1; weak D call: TRBD1 (5 bases). The ends were cut back, 6 bases at V and 7 bases at J, with 18 bases in the middle. The CDR3 contains 14 residues. The germline V gene has CDR1 MNHNS and CDR2 SASEGT. The DNA for the CDR3 is TGTGCCAGCAGCCCAAACTTTGGGGGTAGTGAAGCTTTCTTT. This sequence encodes CASSPNFGGSEAFF.

V and J are TRBV18 and TRBJ1-2; tentative D call: TRBD1 (6 bases). The CDR3 extends over 18 amino acids. Germline CDR1 and CDR2: KGHSH and LQKENI. Trimming left V 4 bases short and J 4 bases short, with 25 bases between. CDR3 nucleotides: TGTGCCAGCTCACTAAAGAGATCGGACAGCCATTTCCCCTATGGCTACACCTTC. Amino acid sequence: CASSLKRSDSHFPYGYTF.

The rearrangement joins TRBV27 to TRBJ1-2; D remains unclear. The CDR3 has 14 amino acids. V shed 4 bases and J shed 4 bases, with 13 bases lying between them. CDR1 MNHEY and CDR2 SMNVEV come from the germline V gene (reference sequence). CDR3 sequence (DNA): TGTGCCAGCAGTTCCGTAGCACTCGGCTATGGCTACACCTTC. Residues: CASSSVALGYGYTF.